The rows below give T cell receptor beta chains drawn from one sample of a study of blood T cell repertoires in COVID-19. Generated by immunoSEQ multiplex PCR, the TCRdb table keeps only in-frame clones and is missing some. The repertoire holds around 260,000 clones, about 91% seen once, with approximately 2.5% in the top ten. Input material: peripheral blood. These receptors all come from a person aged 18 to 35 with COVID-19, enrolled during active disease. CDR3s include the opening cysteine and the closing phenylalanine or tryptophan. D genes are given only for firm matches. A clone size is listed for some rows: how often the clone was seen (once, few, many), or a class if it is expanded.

TGTGCCAGCAGTCAATCCGGGACAGGCTTCTCCTACGAGCAGTACTTC	CASSQSGTGFSYEQYF	TRBV11-2	-	TRBD1	TRBJ2-7
TGTGCCAGCACCCGGAAGTGGAGCTCCTACGAGCAGTACTTC	CASTRKWSSYEQYF	TRBV28	-	-	TRBJ2-7
TGTGCCAGCTGCTATAAGGGGATGGGCACTGAAGCTTTCTTT	CASCYKGMGTEAFF	TRBV2	-	-	TRBJ1-1
TGTGCCAGCAGTGCCCGTGACAGGGGGCTGGGAGAGACCCAGTACTTC	CASSARDRGLGETQYF	TRBV6-1	-	TRBD1	TRBJ2-5
TGTGCCAGCTCACCACCGATGGCTAGCTCCTACAATGAGCAGTTCTTC	CASSPPMASSYNEQFF	TRBV18	-	-	TRBJ2-1
TGCGCCAGCTCGCGAGGAGGGGCTGGGCAGCCCCAGCATTTT	CASSRGGAGQPQHF	TRBV5-1	-	-	TRBJ1-5
TGTGCCAGCAGCAGTAATTTAGCGGAGACCCAGTACTTC	CASSSNLAETQYF	TRBV5-4	-	-	TRBJ2-5
TGCGCCAGCAGCCAAGACTCCCGGACAGGGAAAGATTCACCCCTCCACTTT	CASSQDSRTGKDSPLHF	TRBV4-1	-	TRBD1	TRBJ1-6
TGTGCCAGCAGTTACTTGACAGGGCTAGATGGCTACACCTTC	CASSYLTGLDGYTF	TRBV6-5	-	TRBD1	TRBJ1-2
TGCGCCAGCAGTTCGGGTTCAGATACGCAGTATTTT	CASSSGSDTQYF	TRBV5-1	-	-	TRBJ2-3
TGTGCCAGCAGCCCCCGGGTCCGGGAGGGTTACGAGCAGTACTTC	CASSPRVREGYEQYF	TRBV7-9	-	TRBD2	TRBJ2-7
TGTGACAACCACGTTCCGACAGAAGATGGCACCGGGGAGCTGTTTTTT	CDNHVPTEDGTGELFF	TRBV24-1	-	-	TRBJ2-2
TGCGCCAGCAGCCGGGCCTCAGGGGACACCATATATTTT	CASSRASGDTIYF	TRBV4-1	once	-	TRBJ1-3
TGCGCCAGCAGCCTCCACCCCCTTAGCGGGAGGGGCTCCTACGAGCAGTACTTC	CASSLHPLSGRGSYEQYF	TRBV5-1	-	TRBD2	TRBJ2-7
TGTGCCAGCAGGAGACTAGCGGGACTCACAGATACGCAGTATTTT	CASRRLAGLTDTQYF	TRBV2	once	TRBD2	TRBJ2-3
TGCGCCAGCAGTGAATCCCTGGCGGGAAAGTACTACAATGAGCAGTTCTTC	CASSESLAGKYYNEQFF	TRBV10-1	-	-	TRBJ2-1
TGCGCCAGCTTTTCGACTAGCGGCAGCACAGATACGCAGTATTTT	CASFSTSGSTDTQYF	TRBV5-1	-	TRBD2	TRBJ2-3
TGTGCCATCAGGACCAGAACAGGCGGGAACACTGAAGCTTTCTTT	CAIRTRTGGNTEAFF	TRBV10-3	-	-	TRBJ1-1
TGTGCCAGTAGTCAATTGAGTGGGGCCTTAAACATTCAGTACTTC	CASSQLSGALNIQYF	TRBV19	-	-	TRBJ2-4
TGTGCCAGCAGTCCGGATGGAGGAGAGCAGTACTTC	CASSPDGGEQYF	TRBV6-5	once	-	TRBJ2-7
TGTGCCAGCTCACCACCGGTGGCTAGCGGGAGCTCCTACAATGAGCAGTTCTTC	CASSPPVASGSSYNEQFF	TRBV18	-	TRBD2	TRBJ2-1
TGTGCCAGCAGCCCCAGCCAGGATCAGCCCCAGCATTTT	CASSPSQDQPQHF	TRBV6-5	-	-	TRBJ1-5
TGCGCCAGCAGAACAGGGGGTGAGGGCGGGACCCCGAACACCGGGGAGCTGTTTTTT	CASRTGGEGGTPNTGELFF	TRBV5-1	-	TRBD1	TRBJ2-2
TGTGCCAGTTCGCCCACAGGGGGCAGGTACGAGCAGTACTTC	CASSPTGGRYEQYF	TRBV19	-	TRBD1	TRBJ2-7
TGTGCCAGCAGTTTATCCTCCGGGACAGGGGAAGAGACCCAGTACTTC	CASSLSSGTGEETQYF	TRBV27	-	TRBD1	TRBJ2-5
TGTGCCAGTAGTATGGGGACAGGGGGAACTGAAGCTTTCTTT	CASSMGTGGTEAFF	TRBV19	-	TRBD1	TRBJ1-1
TGTGCCATCAGATCCTCAGGGAACCCCTACGAGCAGTACTTC	CAIRSSGNPYEQYF	TRBV10-3	few	-	TRBJ2-7
TGTGCCAGCAGTTTAGCGCCCGGGACACCCGTCGGGGCCAACGTCCTGACTTTC	CASSLAPGTPVGANVLTF	TRBV28	-	-	TRBJ2-6
TGTGCCAGTAGAACAGGGTCCGGCAGGCATGGCAATCAGCCCCAGCATTTT	CASRTGSGRHGNQPQHF	TRBV19	-	-	TRBJ1-5
TGTGCCAGCAGCCAGGCGCTAGCGGGACCCGAGCAGTACTTC	CASSQALAGPEQYF	TRBV6-2/TRBV6-3	-	TRBD2	TRBJ2-7
TGTGCCAGCAGTGAACCGCAAGAATCCGATAACTTTTTTAGAGGGTTCTACGAGCAGTACTTC	CASSEPQESDNFFRGFYEQYF	TRBV6-1	-	-	TRBJ2-7
TGTGCCAGCTCACCACAGGGGGCTGGTGGAAACACCATATATTTT	CASSPQGAGGNTIYF	TRBV18	-	TRBD1	TRBJ1-3
TGTGCCAGCAGCTTAGGTTTCAGTGCACCCCTCCACTTT	CASSLGFSAPLHF	TRBV11-2	-	-	TRBJ1-6
TGTGCCAGCAACCAGGGCCCAATTGGGAAGAACACTGAAGCTTTCTTT	CASNQGPIGKNTEAFF	TRBV25-1	-	-	TRBJ1-1
TGTGCCAGCAGTCCGAGGACTGCTCGCGATGAGCAGTTCTTC	CASSPRTARDEQFF	TRBV6-6	-	-	TRBJ2-1
TGTGCCAGTAGTCCTCACGGAGGTGTGGACGAGCAGTACTTC	CASSPHGGVDEQYF	TRBV19	-	-	TRBJ2-7
TGTGCCAGCAGCGTAGGTGACACACGTTGGGAAAAACTGTTTTTT	CASSVGDTRWEKLFF	TRBV9	-	-	TRBJ1-4
TGTGCCAGTAGCGGGACAGCTTACAATGAGCAGTTCTTC	CASSGTAYNEQFF	TRBV19	-	TRBD1	TRBJ2-1
TGTGCCAGCAGCCAGGGGGACTTAGGGCTAGAGACCCAGTACTTC	CASSQGDLGLETQYF	TRBV4-2	-	-	TRBJ2-5
TGCGCCAGCAGCCAAAAACTAGCGGACGAACTATACAATGAGCAGTTCTTC	CASSQKLADELYNEQFF	TRBV4-1	-	TRBD2	TRBJ2-1
TGTGCCAGCAGCAGGGGGTATAGCAATCAGCCCCAGCATTTT	CASSRGYSNQPQHF	TRBV28	once	TRBD1	TRBJ1-5
TGTGCCAGCAGCAGGACAGGGAACACCGGGGAGCTGTTTTTT	CASSRTGNTGELFF	TRBV2	-	TRBD1	TRBJ2-2
TGTGCCACCAGCAGCCTCTCAGGGGGCATGCAGACCCAGTACTTC	CATSSLSGGMQTQYF	TRBV15	-	TRBD1	TRBJ2-5
TGTGCCAGCAGCGTAGGTGTCGGGACAGGGGCTGTGTACCAAGAGACCCAGTACTTC	CASSVGVGTGAVYQETQYF	TRBV9	few	TRBD1	TRBJ2-5
TGTGCCAGCAGTTACAGCGCAGGGGGGATCTATGGCTACACCTTC	CASSYSAGGIYGYTF	TRBV6-2/TRBV6-3	-	TRBD1	TRBJ1-2
TGCGCCAGCAGCATAATTCCCGGGACCCAAGGGGGAGGAAACACCATATATTTT	CASSIIPGTQGGGNTIYF	TRBV5-1	-	-	TRBJ1-3
TGTGCCAGCACCCCGGACAGTAATGGCTACACCTTC	CASTPDSNGYTF	TRBV6-2/TRBV6-3	-	-	TRBJ1-2
TGTGCCAGCAGGGCTTACCAGCGGGGGGGCACAGATACGCAGTATTTT	CASRAYQRGGTDTQYF	TRBV28	-	TRBD2	TRBJ2-3
TGTGCCAGCAGTTTGGCCCCAAATTCACCCCTCCACTTT	CASSLAPNSPLHF	TRBV6-5	-	-	TRBJ1-6
TGCAGTGCAAGTCCGCCGGGACACGTATACGAGCAGTACTTC	CSASPPGHVYEQYF	TRBV20-1	-	-	TRBJ2-7
TGCAGCGGTAGCGGGAGGGCCAAAGAGACCCAGTACTTC	CSGSGRAKETQYF	TRBV29-1	-	TRBD2	TRBJ2-5
TGTGCCAGCAGCTTAGACAGGGGAAGCGGCAATCAGCCCCAGCATTTT	CASSLDRGSGNQPQHF	TRBV7-8	-	TRBD1	TRBJ1-5
TGTGCCAGCAGCTTGGTGGCTCTCTCTGGAAACACCATATATTTT	CASSLVALSGNTIYF	TRBV5-6	-	-	TRBJ1-3
TGTGCCACCAGTGATCATCCTAGCGCGGGAGAGACCCAGTACTTC	CATSDHPSAGETQYF	TRBV24-1	-	-	TRBJ2-5
TGCAGCGTTGAATCTACCGGACAGAACGTGGAGACCCAGTACTTC	CSVESTGQNVETQYF	TRBV29-1	-	-	TRBJ2-5
TGTGCCAGCAGCTTAGGAGGGGGTCAAACCTACGAGCAGTACTTC	CASSLGGGQTYEQYF	TRBV7-2	-	-	TRBJ2-7
TGTGCCACCTACACAGGGTTTAGGAATCAGCCCCAGCATTTT	CATYTGFRNQPQHF	TRBV28	once	-	TRBJ1-5
TGTGCCAGCAGTGTGCGGGAGTCAGGAGATACGCAGTATTTT	CASSVRESGDTQYF	TRBV25-1	-	TRBD2	TRBJ2-3
TGTGCCAGCAGACCTACAGACAGTTACGAGCAGTACTTC	CASRPTDSYEQYF	TRBV12-3/TRBV12-4	-	-	TRBJ2-7
TGTGCCAGCAGTCACGGGACAGATTATGGCTACACCTTC	CASSHGTDYGYTF	TRBV6-1	-	TRBD1	TRBJ1-2